Listed below are T cell receptor beta chains from one sample, sequenced in a study of metastatic and nonmetastatic thyroid tumors. TCRdb re-called the PCR reads with MiXCR. Of 13,000 or so clones in the sample, approximately 30% are singletons; the top ten hold around an eighth. Material for sequencing was tumor tissue. These receptor sequences come from a male donor with papillary thyroid cancer or a benign thyroid nodule (not recorded which). Some clones in this sample may be carry-over from other donors' samples. CDR3s include the opening cysteine and the closing phenylalanine or tryptophan. The D gene is left open where the match is weak. Size is omitted from some rows. Given values are once, few, many or a class for expanded clones.

J | size | V | D | CDR3 | DNA
TRBJ1-2 | . | TRBV3-1 | TRBD1 | CASSPRQGKVFDGYTF | TGTGCCAGCAGTCCCCGACAGGGTAAGGTTTTTGACGGCTACACCTTC
TRBJ2-7 | . | TRBV6-1 | . | CASSEMGTRGDEQYF | TGTGCCAGCAGTGAAATGGGGACACGAGGGGACGAGCAGTACTTC
TRBJ1-2 | few | TRBV5-1 | . | CASSLRTGYGYTF | TGCGCCAGCAGCTTACGGACGGGTTATGGCTACACCTTC
TRBJ2-2 | medium-sized | TRBV6-1 | . | CASTGPYTGELFF | TGTGCCAGCACGGGACCCTACACCGGGGAGCTGTTTTTT
TRBJ2-3 | . | TRBV11-2 | TRBD2 | CASSVISGRDTDTQYF | TGTGCCAGCAGCGTAATTAGCGGGAGGGACACAGATACGCAGTATTTT
TRBJ2-7 | . | TRBV3-1 | . | CASSRREREQYF | TGTGCCAGCAGCCGCCGGGAGAGGGAGCAGTACTTC
TRBJ1-5 | many | TRBV20-1 | . | CSAREPDTGAQPQHF | TGCAGTGCTAGAGAACCAGACACGGGGGCTCAGCCCCAGCATTTT
TRBJ2-7 | . | TRBV19 | . | CASSMTETSPTYEQYF | TGTGCCAGTAGTATGACAGAGACTAGTCCCACCTACGAGCAGTACTTC
TRBJ1-1 | . | TRBV30 | . | CAWSIHLNTEAFF | TGTGCCTGGAGTATCCACCTGAACACTGAAGCTTTCTTT
TRBJ2-2 | . | TRBV20-1 | TRBD2 | CSARETGLDAGELFF | TGCAGTGCTAGAGAGACGGGACTAGATGCCGGGGAGCTGTTTTTT
TRBJ1-1 | many | TRBV29-1 | . | CSVRGRADTEAFF | TGCAGCGTTAGGGGCAGGGCGGACACTGAAGCTTTCTTT
TRBJ1-2 | . | TRBV6-1 | . | CASRISGTIFNGYTF | TGTGCCAGCAGGATCTCCGGGACAATCTTTAACGGCTACACCTTC
TRBJ2-3 | . | TRBV11-2 | . | CASSFEGGLGDTQYF | TGTGCCAGCAGCTTTGAGGGAGGCCTAGGCGATACGCAGTATTTT
TRBJ1-6 | . | TRBV6-1 | . | CASGATSSYNSPLHF | TGTGCCAGCGGGGCCACGAGCTCCTATAATTCACCCCTCCACTTT
TRBJ1-2 | . | TRBV7-8 | . | CASSLSTGSNYGYTF | TGTGCCAGCAGCCTCAGTACAGGGTCCAACTATGGCTACACCTTC
TRBJ2-2 | large | TRBV2 | . | CASSESSNTGELFF | TGTGCCAGCAGTGAGTCCTCGAACACCGGGGAGCTGTTTTTT
TRBJ1-2 | medium-sized | TRBV19 | . | CASTGTEANYGYTF | TGTGCCAGCACCGGGACGGAGGCTAACTATGGCTACACCTTC
TRBJ2-1 | . | TRBV20-1 | . | CSVVDSHSNEQFF | TGCAGTGTTGTGGACAGTCACTCCAATGAGCAGTTCTTC
TRBJ2-7 | few | TRBV28 | TRBD2 | CASRFASSGASYEQYF | TGTGCCAGCCGTTTCGCTTCTAGCGGTGCCTCCTACGAGCAGTACTTC
TRBJ2-1 | . | TRBV12-3/TRBV12-4 | . | CASSSKHEQFF | TGTGCCAGCAGTTCCAAGCATGAGCAGTTCTTC
TRBJ2-2 | medium-sized | TRBV6-1 | . | CASSESGTSTGELFF | TGTGCCAGCAGTGAAAGCGGAACGAGCACCGGGGAGCTGTTTTTT
TRBJ1-5 | . | TRBV2 | . | CASSQGFNQPQHF | TGTGCCAGCAGCCAGGGTTTCAATCAGCCCCAGCATTTT
TRBJ1-1 | . | TRBV10-3 | TRBD1 | CAISSGDRVNTEAFF | TGTGCCATCAGCTCCGGGGACAGGGTAAACACTGAAGCTTTCTTT
TRBJ2-1 | . | TRBV5-1 | . | CASQGENEQFF | TGCGCCAGCCAAGGAGAGAATGAGCAGTTCTTC
TRBJ2-7 | few | TRBV7-8 | . | CASSLNGRAYEQYF | TGTGCCAGCAGCTTAAACGGGAGAGCCTACGAGCAGTACTTC
TRBJ2-4 | . | TRBV7-2 | TRBD1 | CASSPPTGSLAKNIQYF | TGTGCCAGCAGCCCCCCGACAGGGTCGTTAGCCAAAAACATTCAGTACTTC
TRBJ1-2 | . | TRBV3-1 | . | CASSHQQGGGYTF | TGTGCCAGCAGCCATCAACAGGGAGGTGGCTACACCTTC
TRBJ2-5 | . | TRBV6-2/TRBV6-3 | TRBD2 | CVSGAGGGWETQYF | TGTGTCAGCGGGGCAGGAGGAGGCTGGGAGACCCAGTACTTC
TRBJ2-3 | few | TRBV24-1 | TRBD2 | CATSDPIAGGGDTQYF | TGTGCCACCAGTGATCCGATAGCGGGAGGAGGAGATACGCAGTATTTT
TRBJ1-2 | . | TRBV6-2/TRBV6-3 | . | CASSYVSYYGYTF | TGTGCCAGCAGTTACGTTAGCTACTATGGCTACACCTTC
TRBJ1-2 | . | TRBV6-5 | TRBD1 | CASSSDRRQGNGYTF | TGTGCCAGCAGTTCCGATCGCCGACAGGGGAATGGCTACACCTTC
TRBJ1-2 | medium-sized | TRBV7-2 | TRBD1 | CASSSTGGHGYTF | TGTGCCAGCAGCTCGACAGGGGGCCATGGCTACACCTTC
TRBJ2-2 | few | TRBV6-1 | . | CASSRDPDTGELFF | TGTGCCAGCAGTCGGGACCCGGACACCGGCGAGCTGTTTTTT
TRBJ2-3 | . | TRBV19 | . | CATRRRDTDTQYF | TGTGCCACCCGCCGAAGGGACACAGATACGCAGTATTTT
TRBJ2-7 | few | TRBV6-1 | . | CASSGVGEQYF | TGTGCCAGCAGCGGCGTAGGAGAGCAGTACTTC
TRBJ1-2 | . | TRBV28 | . | CASRTIDSYGYTF | TGTGCCAGCAGAACTATCGACAGTTATGGCTACACCTTC
TRBJ1-2 | once | TRBV30 | . | CAWRVQGGGGYTF | TGTGCCTGGAGAGTACAGGGCGGAGGGGGCTACACCTTC
TRBJ2-7 | . | TRBV6-1 | TRBD2 | CASSEAEAGGSYEQYF | TGTGCCAGCAGTGAAGCGGAAGCGGGAGGGTCCTACGAGCAGTACTTC
TRBJ1-6 | . | TRBV20-1 | . | CSARGRGPSYNSPLHF | TGCAGTGCTAGAGGCAGGGGTCCCTCCTATAATTCACCCCTCCACTTT
TRBJ2-2 | . | TRBV7-9 | . | CASSFPESGAGELFF | TGTGCCAGCAGCTTTCCCGAGAGTGGGGCCGGGGAGCTGTTTTTT
TRBJ2-7 | large | TRBV20-1 | TRBD2 | CSARDPAGTTYEQYF | TGCAGTGCTAGAGATCCAGCGGGGACCACCTACGAGCAGTACTTC
TRBJ2-7 | few | TRBV6-1 | TRBD2 | CASSGLAGAEQYF | TGTGCCAGCAGTGGACTAGCGGGAGCCGAGCAGTACTTC
TRBJ2-4 | . | TRBV13 | . | CASSLVREGKNIQYF | TGTGCCAGCAGCTTAGTTCGGGAAGGCAAAAACATTCAGTACTTC
TRBJ2-7 | . | TRBV20-1 | . | CSARDTRWAATYEQYF | TGCAGTGCTAGAGATACGCGGTGGGCCGCCACCTACGAGCAGTACTTC
TRBJ2-1 | . | TRBV19 | TRBD1 | CASSTPGTVAYNEQFF | TGTGCCAGTAGCACACCAGGGACAGTGGCCTACAATGAGCAGTTCTTC
TRBJ2-7 | . | TRBV5-6 | TRBD1 | CASSWVGGQASEQYF | TGTGCCAGCAGCTGGGTGGGCGGACAGGCATCCGAGCAGTACTTC
TRBJ2-7 | . | TRBV11-2 | TRBD1 | CASSLPLTGERVYEQYF | TGTGCCAGCAGCTTACCCTTAACAGGGGAAAGAGTCTACGAGCAGTACTTT
TRBJ1-6 | medium-sized | TRBV28 | . | CASSLGRSPLHF | TGTGCCAGCAGTTTAGGGAGATCACCCCTCCACTTT
TRBJ2-1 | medium-sized | TRBV19 | . | CASSTVTGNNEQFF | TGTGCCAGTAGTACCGTTACAGGGAACAATGAGCAGTTCTTC
TRBJ2-5 | medium-sized | TRBV19 | TRBD2 | CASSMPGLGIETQYF | TGTGCCAGTAGTATGCCGGGACTAGGGATTGAGACCCAGTACTTC
TRBJ2-5 | few | TRBV6-2/TRBV6-3 | . | CASSYRQKQETQYF | TGTGCCAGCAGTTATCGTCAGAAACAAGAGACCCAGTACTTC
TRBJ1-2 | . | TRBV7-9 | . | CASSFEGDGYTF | TGTGCCAGCAGCTTCGAGGGCGATGGCTACACCTTC
TRBJ1-2 | . | TRBV11-2 | . | CASSLGGTEYGYTF | TGTGCCAGCAGCTTAGGCGGGACGGAGTATGGCTACACCTTC